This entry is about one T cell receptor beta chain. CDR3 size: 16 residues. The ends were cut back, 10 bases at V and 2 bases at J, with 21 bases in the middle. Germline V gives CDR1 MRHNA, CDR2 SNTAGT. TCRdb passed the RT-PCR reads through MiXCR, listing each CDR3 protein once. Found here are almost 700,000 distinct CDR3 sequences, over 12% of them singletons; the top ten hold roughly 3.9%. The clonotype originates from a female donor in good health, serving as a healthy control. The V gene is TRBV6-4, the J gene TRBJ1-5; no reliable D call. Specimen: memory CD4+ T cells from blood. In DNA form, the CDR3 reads TGTGCCATCCAAGCACGTGGGCAAATTGGCAATCAGCCCCAGCATTTT. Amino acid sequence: CAIQARGQIGNQPQHF.